The clone carrying this T cell receptor (beta chain) was detected many times. Its antigen is currently unknown. The source of the sample is a study of early T cells in non-severe SARS-CoV-2 infection. The study's findings and limits: In VDJdb matching, anti-spike CD8 responses were favored while private and CD4 specificities went missing.

Each cDNA molecule carried a unique molecular identifier. TCRdb passed the 5' RACE reads through MiXCR, listing each CDR3 protein once. The sample records tens of thousands of distinct CDR3 sequences, over 13% being singletons. This sequence was found in an adult who was a healthcare worker with PCR-confirmed SARS-CoV-2 infection or an uninfected control (not recorded which). The sequencing sample was made of whole blood.

The CDR3 is CSADRVTYNEQFF. In DNA, the CDR3 is TGCAGTGCAGACAGGGTCACCTACAATGAGCAGTTCTTC. The chain couples TRBV29-1 to TRBJ2-1; 7 bases line up with TRBD1. This CDR3 comprises 13 residues. Germline-derived CDR1 and CDR2 are SQVTM and ANQGSEA.